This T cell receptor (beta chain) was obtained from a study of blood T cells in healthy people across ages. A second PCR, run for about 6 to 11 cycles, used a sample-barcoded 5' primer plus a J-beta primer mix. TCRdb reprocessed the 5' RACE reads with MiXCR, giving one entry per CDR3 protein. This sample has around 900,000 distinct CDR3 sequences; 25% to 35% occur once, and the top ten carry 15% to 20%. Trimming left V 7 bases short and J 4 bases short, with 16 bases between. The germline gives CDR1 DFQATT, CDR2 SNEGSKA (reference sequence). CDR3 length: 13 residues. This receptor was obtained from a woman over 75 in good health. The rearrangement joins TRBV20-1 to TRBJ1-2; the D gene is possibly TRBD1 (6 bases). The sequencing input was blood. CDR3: CSDSADSLYGYTF. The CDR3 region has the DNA TGCAGTGATAGCGCGGACAGTCTCTATGGCTACACCTTC.